This T cell receptor (beta chain) was recovered during a study of siplizumab effects on memory and regulatory T cells. Study-wide findings and caveats: The mapping of alloreactive clones to unstimulated subsets covered only a minor fraction of them. For siplizumab cultures, the suppressive function of their proliferating Tregs was not confirmed.

About this clone: Antigen: not known.

The V gene lost 6 bases and the J gene lost 3 bases, with 11 bases spanning the gap. This CDR3 is 13 amino acids long. Germline CDR1 is SEHNR and CDR2 is FQNEAQ (reference sequence). Measured with immunoSEQ multiplex PCR; TCRdb has only the in-frame clones, and not every one. Counted here are 95,000 to 130,000 clones, approximately 94% occurring once; the ten biggest clones make up roughly 1.5%. The sample taken for sequencing was non-Treg CD4+ T cells sorted from blood. The origin of this receptor is a human donor in good health. V usage is TRBV7-9 and J usage is TRBJ2-5; D is uncertain. The CDR3 protein is CASRVNNKETQYF. The CDR3 nucleotides read TGTGCCAGCAGGGTCAACAACAAAGAGACCCAGTACTTC.